This is a list of T cell receptor beta chains from one sample in a study of cytomegalovirus exposure and HLA in healthy donors. TCRdb's copy holds only in-frame clones and misses some; the assay was immunoSEQ multiplex PCR. The data show some 98,000 clones, about four fifths seen once. Sequenced: PBMCs. The source of these receptors is a human donor in good health. Each CDR3 is given with its conserved first and last residue. D genes are given only for firm matches. The size entry is marked missing in some rows and otherwise reads once, few, many or a size class.

>NA|NA|TRBV9|14|TRBJ2-3
CASSVGASTDTQYF
TGTGCCAGCAGCGTCGGTGCTAGCACAGATACGCAGTATTTT
>NA|NA|TRBV9|16|TRBJ2-3
CASSVEAGAATDTQYF
TGTGCCAGCAGCGTAGAGGCGGGGGCTGCCACAGATACGCAGTATTTT
>TRBD2|NA|TRBV7-2|17|TRBJ2-5
CASSLSLSSGSGETQYF
TGTGCCAGCAGCTTATCCCTAAGTAGCGGGAGCGGGGAGACCCAGTACTTC
>NA|NA|TRBV7-9|13|TRBJ2-1
CASSQRLDIEQFF
TGTGCCAGCAGCCAACGACTAGACATAGAGCAGTTCTTC
>NA|NA|TRBV9|13|TRBJ1-1
CASSRGGDTEAFF
TGTGCCAGCAGCCGAGGGGGGGACACTGAAGCTTTCTTT
>TRBD1|NA|TRBV9|15|TRBJ1-1
CASSALGQGVTEAFF
TGTGCCAGCAGCGCCTTAGGACAGGGGGTAACTGAAGCTTTCTTT
>TRBD1|NA|TRBV9|15|TRBJ1-1
CASSVAGTGSTEAFF
TGTGCCAGCAGCGTAGCCGGGACAGGGAGCACTGAAGCTTTCTTT
>NA|NA|TRBV6-5|11|TRBJ2-7
CASSSVSEQYF
TGTGCCAGCAGTTCAGTCTCCGAGCAGTACTTC
>NA|NA|TRBV5-1|15|TRBJ2-2
CASSLGSTATGELFF
TGCGCCAGCAGCTTGGGCTCTACAGCCACCGGGGAGCTGTTTTTT
>NA|NA|TRBV7-2|14|TRBJ1-4
CASSSTGPNEKLFF
TGTGCCAGCAGCTCGACAGGACCCAATGAAAAACTGTTTTTT
>NA|NA|TRBV6-6|15|TRBJ1-2
CASSYSKDNTYGYTF
TGTGCCAGCAGTTACTCGAAGGACAACACCTATGGCTACACCTTC
>TRBD1|once|TRBV9|14|TRBJ2-7
CASSVGQGTYEQYF
TGTGCCAGCAGCGTGGGACAGGGGACCTACGAGCAGTACTTC